Ten or more counts support the clone carrying this TCR beta chain. Its target is unknown. This sample was taken from a study of CD8 T cells in ankylosing spondylitis. Points from the study as a whole: A motif in TCR beta, a set of about 8 highly homologous variants, appeared characteristic of ankylosing spondylitis blood.

Using its own MiXCR run on the 5' RACE reads, TCRdb lists one record per CDR3 protein. Of 80,000 to 100,000 distinct CDR3 sequences in the sample, 7.5% to 9% were seen once. This CDR3 spans 15 amino acids. Deletions cut 0 bases from V and 5 bases from J, with 14 bases between. The germline CDR1 and CDR2 sequences are SNHLY and FYNNEI. The sequenced material came from blood, either unsorted or a sorted T cell fraction (not recorded which). The receptor was derived from a male donor with ankylosing spondylitis or in good health (not recorded which). The V and J genes are TRBV2 and TRBJ2-7, with a possible D match to TRBD2 (6 bases). This CDR3 is CASSEALGGMDEQYF. The CDR3 nucleotides are TGTGCCAGCAGTGAAGCGCTGGGAGGAATGGACGAGCAGTACTTC.